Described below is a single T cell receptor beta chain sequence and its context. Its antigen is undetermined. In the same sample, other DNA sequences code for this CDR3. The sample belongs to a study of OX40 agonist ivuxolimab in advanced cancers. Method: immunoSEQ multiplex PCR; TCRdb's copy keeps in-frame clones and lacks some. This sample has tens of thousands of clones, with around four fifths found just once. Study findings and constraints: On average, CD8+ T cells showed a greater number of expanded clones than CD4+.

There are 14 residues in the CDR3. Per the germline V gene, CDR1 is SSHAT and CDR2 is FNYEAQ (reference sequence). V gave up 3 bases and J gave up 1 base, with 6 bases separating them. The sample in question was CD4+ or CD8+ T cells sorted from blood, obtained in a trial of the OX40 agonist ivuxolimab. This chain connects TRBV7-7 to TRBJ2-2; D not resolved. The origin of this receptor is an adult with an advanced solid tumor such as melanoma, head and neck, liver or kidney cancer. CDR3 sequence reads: CASSLRQNTGELFF. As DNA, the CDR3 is TGTGCCAGCAGCTTGAGGCAGAACACCGGGGAGCTGTTTTTT.